This entry concerns a single T cell receptor (beta chain). Its target is unknown. The sample belongs to a study of Graves' ophthalmopathy and Graves' hyperthyroidism. Trimming removed 5 bases from V and 6 bases from J; junction bases left unmatched: 6. The CDR3 totals 14 residues. Germline V gene sequence: CDR1 SGHTA, CDR2 FQGNSA. Findings and limits, study-wide: Detected in blood as well were most expanded thyroid clonotypes with frequency above 0.001.

Fresh peripheral blood (about 10 ml) yielded the PBMCs. Amplification of the TCR beta CDR3 regions used RNA transcripts (as template). HTBI primers primed a first-round RT-PCR, and a second-round multiplex PCR followed. TCRdb reprocessed the multiplex PCR reads with MiXCR, giving one entry per CDR3 protein. The table has roughly 400,000 distinct CDR3 sequences, approximately 16% seen once; the top ten hold 1.5% to 2%. The chain joins TRBV7-2 to TRBJ1-2; TRBD1 matches at 10 bases. Sequenced sample: peripheral blood. The sequence was obtained from a woman aged 18-35 years with Graves' ophthalmopathy. The CDR3 DNA follows: TGTGCCAGCAGCGCTACCGGGACAGGGGATGGCTACACCTTC. This encodes CASSATGTGDGYTF.